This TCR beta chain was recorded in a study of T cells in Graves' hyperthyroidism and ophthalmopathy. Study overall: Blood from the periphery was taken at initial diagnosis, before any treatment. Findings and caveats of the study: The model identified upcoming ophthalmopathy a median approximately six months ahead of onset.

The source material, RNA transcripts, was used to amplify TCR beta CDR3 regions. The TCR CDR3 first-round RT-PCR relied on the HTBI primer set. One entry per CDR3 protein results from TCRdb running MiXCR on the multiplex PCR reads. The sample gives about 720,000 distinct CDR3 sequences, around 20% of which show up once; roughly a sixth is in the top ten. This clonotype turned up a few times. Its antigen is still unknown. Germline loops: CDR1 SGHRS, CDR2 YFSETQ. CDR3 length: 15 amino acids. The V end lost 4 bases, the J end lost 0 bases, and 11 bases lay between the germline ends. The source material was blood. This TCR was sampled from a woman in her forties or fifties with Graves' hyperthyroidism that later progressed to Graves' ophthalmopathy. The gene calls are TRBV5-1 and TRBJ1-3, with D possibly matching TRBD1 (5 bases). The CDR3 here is CASSPGPSSGNTIYF. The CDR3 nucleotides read TGCGCCAGCAGCCCGGGACCGTCCTCTGGAAACACCATATATTTT.